This T cell receptor beta chain was documented in a study of T-cell memory formation after mild COVID-19. The study, taken as a whole, reports: There were some responding clones in pre-infection memory, which suggested that cross-reactive memory had joined.

CDR3 length: 15 amino acids. The V end lost 6 bases, the J end lost 6 bases, and 18 bases lay between the germline ends. TCR alpha and TCR beta cDNA libraries with sample barcodes and UMIs came from 5'RACE using constant-segment primers. From the 5' RACE reads, TCRdb called clonotypes with MiXCR, one entry per CDR3 protein. This table has under 600,000 distinct CDR3 sequences, roughly 22% appearing once. This clonotype has just a few counts. What it binds is not known. The clonotype was recovered from an adult woman who had mild COVID-19 (a few samples of this study predate the infection). Cell type and time point are not known. The rearrangement links TRBV12-3 or TRBV12-4 to TRBJ2-1, with D possibly TRBD1 on 7 matching bases. Material: PBMCs or a T cell subset sorted from them (not recorded which). The CDR3 DNA sequence: TGTGCCAGCAGACCTAACAGGGGACTCGGCAATGAGCAGTTCTTC. As protein: CASRPNRGLGNEQFF.